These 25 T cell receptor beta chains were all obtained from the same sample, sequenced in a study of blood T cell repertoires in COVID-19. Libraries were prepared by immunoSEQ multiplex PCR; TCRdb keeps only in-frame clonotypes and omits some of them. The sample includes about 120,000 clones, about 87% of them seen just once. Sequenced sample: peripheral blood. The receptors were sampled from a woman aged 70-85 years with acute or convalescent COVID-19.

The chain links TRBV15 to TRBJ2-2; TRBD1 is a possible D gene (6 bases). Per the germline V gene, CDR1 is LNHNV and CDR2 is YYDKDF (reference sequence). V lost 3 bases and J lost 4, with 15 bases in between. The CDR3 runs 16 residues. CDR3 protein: CATSRRTGKLTGELFF. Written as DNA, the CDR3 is TGTGCCACCAGCAGGAGAACAGGGAAGCTCACCGGGGAGCTGTTTTTT.

CDR3 DNA sequence: TGCGCCGGCGAACAGGGGGTGAGCAAAAACATTCAGTACTTC. It specifies CAGEQGVSKNIQYF. This rearrangement joins TRBV5-1 to TRBJ2-4; TRBD1 matches 8 bases. The CDR3 is 14 amino acids. V lost 10 bases, J lost 3 bases, and 9 bases stayed unmatched. Germline V CDR1 and CDR2: SGHRS, YFSETQ.

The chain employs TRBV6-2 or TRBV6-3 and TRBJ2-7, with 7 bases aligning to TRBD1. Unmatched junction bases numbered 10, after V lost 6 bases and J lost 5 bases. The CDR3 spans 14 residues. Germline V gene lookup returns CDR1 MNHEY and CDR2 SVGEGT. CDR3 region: CASSSWNRGDEQYF. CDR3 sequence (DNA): TGTGCCAGCAGCTCCTGGAACAGGGGCGACGAGCAGTACTTC.

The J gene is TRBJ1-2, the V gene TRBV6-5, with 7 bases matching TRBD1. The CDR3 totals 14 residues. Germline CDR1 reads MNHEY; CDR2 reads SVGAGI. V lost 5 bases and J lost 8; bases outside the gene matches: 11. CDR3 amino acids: CASSQQGQAGGYTF. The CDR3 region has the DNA TGTGCCAGCAGTCAACAAGGACAGGCCGGAGGCTACACCTTC.

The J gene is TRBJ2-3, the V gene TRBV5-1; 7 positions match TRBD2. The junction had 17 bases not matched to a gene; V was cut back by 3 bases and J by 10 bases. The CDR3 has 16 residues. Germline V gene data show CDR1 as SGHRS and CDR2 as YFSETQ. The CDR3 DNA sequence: TGCGCCAGCAGCTCCTCCTCACGGGGGGAAAGAATTCCGCAGTATTTT. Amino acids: CASSSSSRGERIPQYF.

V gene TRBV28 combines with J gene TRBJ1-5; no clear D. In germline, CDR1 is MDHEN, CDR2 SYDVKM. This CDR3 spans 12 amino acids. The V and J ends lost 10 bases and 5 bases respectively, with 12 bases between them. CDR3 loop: CATREGDQPQHF. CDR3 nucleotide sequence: TGTGCCACCCGAGAAGGAGATCAGCCCCAGCATTTT.

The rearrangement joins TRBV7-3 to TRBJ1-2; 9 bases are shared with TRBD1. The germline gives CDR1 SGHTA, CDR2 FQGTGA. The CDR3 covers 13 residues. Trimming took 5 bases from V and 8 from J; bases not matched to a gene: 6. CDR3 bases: TGTGCCAGCAGCGCGGACAGGGGCCGGGGCTACACCTTC. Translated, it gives CASSADRGRGYTF.

The CDR3, as DNA: TGTGCCAGCTCACTCCGAGACAGTCAAGAGACCCAGTACTTC. This sequence encodes CASSLRDSQETQYF. V gene TRBV18 combines with J gene TRBJ2-5; D possibly corresponds to TRBD1 (5 bases). V lost 4 bases and J lost 2, with 11 bases in between. The CDR3 is 14 amino acids. CDR1 is KGHSH, CDR2 LQKENI, per germline.

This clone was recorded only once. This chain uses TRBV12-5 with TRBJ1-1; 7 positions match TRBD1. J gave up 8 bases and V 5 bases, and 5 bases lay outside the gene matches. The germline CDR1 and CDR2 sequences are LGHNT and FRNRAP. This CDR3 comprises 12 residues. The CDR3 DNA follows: TGTGCTAGTGGTCACGGAGGGGGCGAAGCTTTCTTT. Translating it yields CASGHGGGEAFF.

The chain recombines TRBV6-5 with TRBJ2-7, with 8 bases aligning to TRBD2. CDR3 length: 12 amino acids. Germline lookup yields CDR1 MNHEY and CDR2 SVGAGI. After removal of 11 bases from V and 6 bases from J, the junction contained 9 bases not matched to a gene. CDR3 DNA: TGTGCCTCCCCGGGACTAGTGTTCGAGCAGTACTTC. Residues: CASPGLVFEQYF.

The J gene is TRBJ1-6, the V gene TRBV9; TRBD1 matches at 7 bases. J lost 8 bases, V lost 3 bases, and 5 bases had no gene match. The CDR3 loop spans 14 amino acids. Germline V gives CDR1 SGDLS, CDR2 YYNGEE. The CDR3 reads CASSERGQDSPLHF. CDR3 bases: TGTGCCAGCAGCGAGAGGGGGCAGGATTCACCCCTCCACTTT.

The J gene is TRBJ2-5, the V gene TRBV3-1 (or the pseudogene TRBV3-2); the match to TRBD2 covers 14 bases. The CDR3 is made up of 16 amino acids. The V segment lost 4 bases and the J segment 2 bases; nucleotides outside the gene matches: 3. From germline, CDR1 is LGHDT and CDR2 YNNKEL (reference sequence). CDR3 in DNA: TGTGCCAGCAGCCCGGGACTAGCGGGGGTACAAGAGACCCAGTACTTC. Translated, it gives CASSPGLAGVQETQYF.

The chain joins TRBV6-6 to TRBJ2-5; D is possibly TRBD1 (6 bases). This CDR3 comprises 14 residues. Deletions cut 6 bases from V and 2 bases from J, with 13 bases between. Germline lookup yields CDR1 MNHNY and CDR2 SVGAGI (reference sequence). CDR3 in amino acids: CASRPPGTQETQYF. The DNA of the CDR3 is TGTGCCAGCAGACCTCCAGGGACACAAGAGACCCAGTACTTC.

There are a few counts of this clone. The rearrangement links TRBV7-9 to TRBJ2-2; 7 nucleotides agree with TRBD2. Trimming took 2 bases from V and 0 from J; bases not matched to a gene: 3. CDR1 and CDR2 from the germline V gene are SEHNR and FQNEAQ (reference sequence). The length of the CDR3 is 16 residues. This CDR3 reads CASSLRGDPNTGELFF. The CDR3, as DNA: TGTGCCAGCAGCTTACGGGGGGACCCGAACACCGGGGAGCTGTTTTTT. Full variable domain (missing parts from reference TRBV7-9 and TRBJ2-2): DTGVSQNPRHKITKRGQNVTFRCDPISEHNRLYWYRQTLGQGPEFLTYFQNEAQLEKSRLLSDRFSAERPKGSFSTLEIQRTEQGDSAMYLCASSLRGDPNTGELFFGEGSRLTVL.

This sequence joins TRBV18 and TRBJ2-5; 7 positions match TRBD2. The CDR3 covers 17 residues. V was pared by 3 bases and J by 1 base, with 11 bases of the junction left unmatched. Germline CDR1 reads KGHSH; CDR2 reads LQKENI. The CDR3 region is CASSPYGAGDLQETQYF. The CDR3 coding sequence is TGTGCCAGCTCACCCTACGGGGCGGGGGACCTCCAAGAGACCCAGTACTTC.

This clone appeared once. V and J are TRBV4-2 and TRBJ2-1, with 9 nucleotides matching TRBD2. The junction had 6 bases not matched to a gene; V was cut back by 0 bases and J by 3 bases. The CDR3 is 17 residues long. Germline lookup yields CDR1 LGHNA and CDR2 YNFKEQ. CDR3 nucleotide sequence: TGTGCCAGCAGCCAAGATTTGGGTAGCGGGAGCTACAATGAGCAGTTCTTC. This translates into CASSQDLGSGSYNEQFF.

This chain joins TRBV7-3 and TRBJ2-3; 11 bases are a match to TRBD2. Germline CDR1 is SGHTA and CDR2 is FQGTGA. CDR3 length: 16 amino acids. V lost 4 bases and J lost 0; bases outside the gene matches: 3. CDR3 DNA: TGTGCCAGCAGCTCTCGGACTAGCGGGAGCACAGATACGCAGTATTTT. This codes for CASSSRTSGSTDTQYF.

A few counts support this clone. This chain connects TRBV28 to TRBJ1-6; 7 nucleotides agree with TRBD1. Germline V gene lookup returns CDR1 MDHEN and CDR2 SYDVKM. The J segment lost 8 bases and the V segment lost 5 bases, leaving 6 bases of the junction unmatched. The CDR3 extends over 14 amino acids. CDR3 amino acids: CASSPGQEDSPLHF. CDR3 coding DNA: TGTGCCAGCAGTCCAGGACAGGAGGATTCACCCCTCCACTTT.

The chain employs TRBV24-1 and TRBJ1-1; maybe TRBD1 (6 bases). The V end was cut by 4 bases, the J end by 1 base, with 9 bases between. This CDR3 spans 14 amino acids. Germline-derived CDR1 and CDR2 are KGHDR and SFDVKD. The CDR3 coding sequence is TGTGCCACCAGTGAGGCGGGGGCGAACACTGAAGCTTTCTTT. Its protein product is CATSEAGANTEAFF.

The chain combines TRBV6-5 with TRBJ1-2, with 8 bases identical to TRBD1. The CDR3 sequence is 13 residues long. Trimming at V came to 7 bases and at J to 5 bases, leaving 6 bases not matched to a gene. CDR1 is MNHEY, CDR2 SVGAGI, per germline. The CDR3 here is CASKLGDRYGYTF. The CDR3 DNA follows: TGTGCCAGCAAATTAGGGGACAGGTATGGCTACACCTTC.

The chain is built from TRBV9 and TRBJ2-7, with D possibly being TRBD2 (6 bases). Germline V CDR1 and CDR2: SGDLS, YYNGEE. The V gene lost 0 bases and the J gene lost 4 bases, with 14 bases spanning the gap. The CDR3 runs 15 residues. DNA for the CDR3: TGTGCCAGCAGCGTAGCTCCCGGGGGAATTTACGAGCAGTACTTC. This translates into CASSVAPGGIYEQYF.

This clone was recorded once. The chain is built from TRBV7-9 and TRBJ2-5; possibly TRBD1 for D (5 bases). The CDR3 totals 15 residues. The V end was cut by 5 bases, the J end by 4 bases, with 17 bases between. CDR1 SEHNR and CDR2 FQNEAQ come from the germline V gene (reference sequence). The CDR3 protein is CASSRGDSLGETQYF. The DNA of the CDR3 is TGTGCCAGCAGCCGAGGCGACAGCCTGGGAGAGACCCAGTACTTC.

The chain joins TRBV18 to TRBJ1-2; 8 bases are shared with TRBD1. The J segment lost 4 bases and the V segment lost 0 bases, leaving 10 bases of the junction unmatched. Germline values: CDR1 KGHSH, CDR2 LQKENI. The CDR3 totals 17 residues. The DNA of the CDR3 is TGTGCCAGCTCACCACCTCTGCAGGGGGCCTCTAGCTATGGCTACACCTTC. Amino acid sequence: CASSPPLQGASSYGYTF.

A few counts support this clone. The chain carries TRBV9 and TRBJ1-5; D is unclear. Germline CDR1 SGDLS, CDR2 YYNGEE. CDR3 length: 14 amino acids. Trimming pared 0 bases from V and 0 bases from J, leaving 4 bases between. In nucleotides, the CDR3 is TGTGCCAGCAGCGTAGGCGATAGCAATCAGCCCCAGCATTTT. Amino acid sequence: CASSVGDSNQPQHF.

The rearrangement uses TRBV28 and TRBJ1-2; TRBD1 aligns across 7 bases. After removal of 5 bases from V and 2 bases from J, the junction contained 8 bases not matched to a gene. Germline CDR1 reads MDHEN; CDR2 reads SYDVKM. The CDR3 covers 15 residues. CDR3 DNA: TGTGCCAGCAGTCCTCCTTCGACAGGGAACTATGGCTACACCTTC. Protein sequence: CASSPPSTGNYGYTF.